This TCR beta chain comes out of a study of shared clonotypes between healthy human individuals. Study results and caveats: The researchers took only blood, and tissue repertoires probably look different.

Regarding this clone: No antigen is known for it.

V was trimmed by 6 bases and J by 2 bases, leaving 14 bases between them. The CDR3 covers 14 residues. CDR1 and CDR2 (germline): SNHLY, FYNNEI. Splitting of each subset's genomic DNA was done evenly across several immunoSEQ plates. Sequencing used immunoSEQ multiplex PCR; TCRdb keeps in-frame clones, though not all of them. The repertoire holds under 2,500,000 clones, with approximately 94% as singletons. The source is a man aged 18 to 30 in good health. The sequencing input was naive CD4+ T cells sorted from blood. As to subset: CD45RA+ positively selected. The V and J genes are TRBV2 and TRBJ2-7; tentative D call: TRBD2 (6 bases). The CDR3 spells CASRARDFPYEQYF. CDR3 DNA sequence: TGTGCCAGCAGGGCGCGGGACTTTCCCTACGAGCAGTACTTC.